Below are 3 T cell receptor beta chains sequenced from a single sample in a study of PD-1 blockade in classical Hodgkin lymphoma. Each and every patient relapsed after autologous stem cell transplantation, and patients got differing brentuximab vedotin exposure. Sequencing used immunoSEQ multiplex PCR; TCRdb keeps in-frame clones, though not all of them. The sample consists of 72,000 or so clones, under 95% of them appearing once. The input for sequencing was peripheral blood mononuclear cells (PBMCs), taken at baseline. Source of these receptors: a human donor with classical Hodgkin lymphoma.

The genes are TRBV5-4 and TRBJ2-7; D gene ambiguous. The CDR3 loop spans 12 amino acids. Per germline, CDR1 SGHNT and CDR2 YYREEE (reference sequence). Trimming pared 1 base from V and 5 bases from J, leaving 7 bases between. This CDR3 is CASSLSGHEQYF. CDR3 sequence (DNA): TGTGCCAGCAGCTTGAGTGGTCACGAGCAGTACTTC.

Concerning this clone itself: At one of its ends the junction is not consistent with the germline gene, which may arise from a read error. V usage is TRBV7-9 and J usage is TRBJ1-1; tentative D call: TRBD1 (5 bases). The CDR3 has 12 residues. Germline V CDR1 and CDR2: SEHNR, FQNEAQ (reference sequence). The CDR3 loop is CASSLDNRSRVF. CDR3 nucleotide sequence: TGTGCCAGCAGCTTAGATAACAGGTCGAGGGTCTTT.

The chain joins TRBV7-9 to TRBJ2-5; D is unresolved. The ends were cut back, 0 bases at V and 5 bases at J, with 4 bases in the middle. Germline CDR1 is SEHNR and CDR2 is FQNEAQ (reference sequence). The CDR3 has 12 residues. This CDR3 is CASSLAGETQYF. In DNA, the CDR3 is TGTGCCAGCAGCTTAGCAGGGGAGACCCAGTACTTC.